This note documents a single TCR beta chain sequence. The entry originates in a study of CD8 T cells in Susac syndrome. When the RNA was reverse transcribed, random hexamers were used with an input of about 0.5 to 1 ug. Via MiXCR, TCRdb re-called the immunoSEQ multiplex PCR reads, giving one row per CDR3 protein. Counted here are approximately 300,000 distinct CDR3 sequences, approximately 85% occurring once; the ten biggest clones make up around 0.21%. Trimming shortened V by 4 bases and J by 5 bases, and 22 bases separated the two germline ends. The germline CDR1 and CDR2 sequences are MDHEN and SYDVKM. The CDR3 spans 17 residues. Sequencing of TCR beta was performed on blood CD8+ and CD4+ T cells. Negative magnetic isolation gave CD8+ and CD4+ cells; FACS enriched CD8+ TEMRA.

The V and J genes are TRBV28 and TRBJ2-3; D is perhaps TRBD2 (6 bases). This sequence originates from a human donor with multiple sclerosis. The sequencing sample was made of CD8+ T cells from PBMCs. The CDR3 DNA reads as TGTGCCAGCAGTTACCCTATTACGGGAGTAGGTGGAGATACGCAGTATTTT. This sequence encodes CASSYPITGVGGDTQYF.